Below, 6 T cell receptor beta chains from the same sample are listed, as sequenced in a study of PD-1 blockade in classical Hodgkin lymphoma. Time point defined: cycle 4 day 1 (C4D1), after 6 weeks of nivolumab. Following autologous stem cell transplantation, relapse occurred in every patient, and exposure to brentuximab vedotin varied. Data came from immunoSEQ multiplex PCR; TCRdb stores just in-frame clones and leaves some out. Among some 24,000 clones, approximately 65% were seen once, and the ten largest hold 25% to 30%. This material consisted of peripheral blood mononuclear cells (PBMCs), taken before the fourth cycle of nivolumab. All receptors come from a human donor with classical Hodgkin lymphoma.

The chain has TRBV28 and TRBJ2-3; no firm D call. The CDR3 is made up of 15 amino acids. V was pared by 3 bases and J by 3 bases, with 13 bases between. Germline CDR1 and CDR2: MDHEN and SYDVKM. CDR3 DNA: TGTGCCAGCAGTTTCCCCCCTTCCCTTACAGATACGCAGTATTTT. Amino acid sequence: CASSFPPSLTDTQYF.

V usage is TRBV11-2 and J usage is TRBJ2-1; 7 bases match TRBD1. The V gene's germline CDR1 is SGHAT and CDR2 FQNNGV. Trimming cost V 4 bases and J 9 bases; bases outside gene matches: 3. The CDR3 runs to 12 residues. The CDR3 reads CASSYGQVEQFF. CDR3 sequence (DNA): TGTGCCAGCAGCTATGGACAGGTTGAGCAGTTCTTC.

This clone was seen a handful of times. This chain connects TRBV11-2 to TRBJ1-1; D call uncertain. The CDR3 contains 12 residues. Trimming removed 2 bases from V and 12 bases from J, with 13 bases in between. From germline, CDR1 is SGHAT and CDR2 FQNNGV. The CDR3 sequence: CASSLFNGGPFF. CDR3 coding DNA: TGTGCCAGCAGCTTATTCAACGGCGGCCCTTTCTTT.

The CDR3 loop reads CASTSAGTGNQETQYF. The CDR3 DNA reads TGTGCCAGCACCTCAGCGGGGACAGGGAACCAAGAGACCCAGTACTTC. This chain connects TRBV2 to TRBJ2-5, with 9 bases lining up with TRBD1. From germline, CDR1 is SNHLY and CDR2 FYNNEI. The V segment lost 7 bases and the J segment 0 bases; nucleotides outside the gene matches: 9. This CDR3 spans 16 amino acids.

As DNA, the CDR3 is TGTGCCACCAGCAGGGGGGACTCCACGAACACCGGGGAGCTGTTTTTT. Protein product: CATSRGDSTNTGELFF. The V and J genes are TRBV15 and TRBJ2-2, with a possible D match to TRBD2 (6 bases). The CDR3 sequence is 16 residues long. Trimming took off 3 bases at V and 0 bases at J, with 11 bases between the two ends. Looked up from germline, CDR1 is LNHNV and CDR2 is YYDKDF (reference sequence).

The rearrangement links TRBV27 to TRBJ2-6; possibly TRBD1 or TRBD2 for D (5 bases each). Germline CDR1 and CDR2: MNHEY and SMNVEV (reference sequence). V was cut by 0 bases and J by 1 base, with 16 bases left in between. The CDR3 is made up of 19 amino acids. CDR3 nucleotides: TGTGCCAGCAGTTTATCCTCGTGGCAGGGAGTTTCTGGGGCCAACGTCCTGACTTTC. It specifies CASSLSSWQGVSGANVLTF. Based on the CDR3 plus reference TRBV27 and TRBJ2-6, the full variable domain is EAQVTQNPRYLITVTGKKLTVTCSQNMNHEYMSWYRQDPGLGLRQIYYSMNVEVTDKGDVPEGYKVSRKEKRNFPLILESPSPNQTSLYFCASSLSSWQGVSGANVLTFGAGSRLTVL.